These 14 T cell receptor beta chains originate from one sample sequenced in a study of CD8 T cells in ankylosing spondylitis (dated 2017 in TCRdb). The library was generated by 5' RACE. The sequencing machine was an Illumina HiSeq 2500. TCRdb trimmed public reads at Q25 via fastp, called clones via MiXCR and kept in-frame beta chains. Duplicate CDR3 protein sequences are folded into a single record with the most common DNA and genes. Within this sample are 250,000 to 350,000 distinct CDR3 sequences, with around 21% of them counted one time only. The ten largest make up approximately 3.7% of the sample. Sequencing was carried out using blood, either unsorted or a sorted T cell fraction (not recorded which). Source of these receptors: a female donor with ankylosing spondylitis or in good health (not recorded which).

V and J are TRBV12-3 or TRBV12-4 and TRBJ2-1; TRBD2 aligns across 7 bases. CDR3 size: 15 residues. Trimming took 0 bases from V and 8 from J; bases not matched to a gene: 7. CDR3 sequence: CASSLAEGTKYEQFF. The CDR3 DNA reads TGTGCCAGCAGTTTAGCCGAAGGGACTAAATATGAGCAGTTCTTC.

This clonotype was picked up a small number of times. The genes are TRBV11-2 and TRBJ1-2, with TRBD1 identical over 12 bases. The CDR3 is 16 residues long. The V gene end was trimmed by 5 bases and the J gene end by 7 bases; junction bases not matched to a gene: 11. Germline CDR1 is SGHAT and CDR2 is FQNNGV. The CDR3 nucleotides are TGTGCCAGCAGCGGAGAGGGGGACAGGGGGCTCTCTGGCTACACCTTC. Its translation is CASSGEGDRGLSGYTF.

This clonotype was found a few times. V is TRBV18 and J is TRBJ1-1, with D tentatively TRBD1 (6 bases). The CDR3 runs 14 residues. Trimming pared 2 bases from V and 5 bases from J, leaving 12 bases between. Germline lookup yields CDR1 KGHSH and CDR2 LQKENI. CDR3 sequence (DNA): TGTGCCAGCTCACCAAGGTCTCAGGGGACTGAAGCTTTCTTT. This sequence encodes CASSPRSQGTEAFF.

This clonotype has just a few counts. The rearrangement uses TRBV20-1 and TRBJ2-7; 12 bases match TRBD2. Germline CDR1 is DFQATT and CDR2 is SNEGSKA (reference sequence). The J segment lost 5 bases and the V segment lost 4 bases, leaving 9 bases of the junction unmatched. The CDR3 runs 15 residues. The CDR3 sequence: CSAIGRLAGVHEQYF. In DNA, the CDR3 is TGCAGTGCTATCGGGCGACTAGCGGGAGTCCACGAGCAGTACTTC.

V is TRBV10-2 and J is TRBJ1-5; D perhaps matches TRBD1 (5 bases). The CDR3 is made up of 15 amino acids. The ends were cut back, 4 bases at V and 0 bases at J, with 10 bases in the middle. Per germline, CDR1 WSHSY and CDR2 SAAADI. Written as DNA, the CDR3 is TGCGCCAGCAGTGGGGACGGAAATAGCAATCAGCCCCAGCATTTT. It codes for CASSGDGNSNQPQHF.

The chain joins TRBV10-3 to TRBJ1-5; TRBD1 matches 9 bases. CDR1 is ENHRY and CDR2 is SYGVKD in the germline V gene. Trimming cost V 8 bases and J 7 bases; bases outside gene matches: 9. CDR3 length equals 14 residues. The CDR3 DNA sequence: TGTGCCATCGGAAAACAGGGGGCATCACAGCCCCAGCATTTT. Translation: CAIGKQGASQPQHF.

This clonotype was recorded at least ten times. The chain is built from TRBV20-1 and TRBJ2-7, with TRBD1 as a possible D gene (6 bases). The CDR3 covers 16 residues. Trimming stripped 0 bases from V and 2 bases from J, with 17 bases between. Germline loops: CDR1 DFQATT, CDR2 SNEGSKA (reference sequence). The CDR3 coding sequence is TGCAGTGCTAGAGATCGGCTACAGGGCGCAGCCTACGAGCAGTACTTC. This translates into CSARDRLQGAAYEQYF.

This clonotype appeared a few times. The chain couples TRBV20-1 to TRBJ2-3; D may be TRBD2 (5 bases). Per germline, CDR1 DFQATT and CDR2 SNEGSKA (reference sequence). The CDR3 contains 13 residues. V gave up 4 bases and J gave up 0 bases, with 8 bases separating them. CDR3 amino acids: CSATPGSTDTQYF. The DNA for the CDR3 is TGCAGTGCTACACCGGGGAGCACAGATACGCAGTATTTT.

A few counts support this clonotype. The chain employs TRBV19 and TRBJ2-5; the D gene is possibly TRBD1 (6 bases). V was cut by 6 bases and J by 4 bases, with 12 bases left in between. The CDR3 totals 13 residues. CDR1 and CDR2 (germline): LNHDA, SQIVND (reference sequence). In DNA, the CDR3 is TGTGCCAGTAGATCCCAGGGGAGAGAGACCCAGTACTTC. It is translated as CASRSQGRETQYF.

Only a few counts were recorded for this clonotype. This rearrangement joins TRBV7-3 to TRBJ2-1; no clear D. Germline values: CDR1 SGHTA, CDR2 FQGTGA. The V end was cut by 4 bases, the J end by 5 bases, with 9 bases between. This CDR3 is built from 13 residues. In DNA, the CDR3 is TGTGCCAGCAGCTCCGCCTGGGACAATGAGCAGTTCTTC. This translates into CASSSAWDNEQFF.

The V and J genes are TRBV18 and TRBJ1-5, with D unclear. Germline V CDR1 and CDR2: KGHSH, LQKENI. The CDR3 consists of 12 residues. The germline V and J ends were trimmed by 6 bases and 7 bases, with 10 bases remaining between them. The chain's CDR3 is CASSQREQPQHF. The DNA of the CDR3 is TGTGCCAGCTCTCAGCGAGAGCAGCCCCAGCATTTT.

This chain's CDR3 is CAISESARGQEKLFF. CDR3 nucleotides: TGTGCCATCAGTGAGTCGGCCAGGGGGCAAGAAAAACTGTTTTTT. V and J are TRBV10-3 and TRBJ1-4, with TRBD1 matching 8 bases. This CDR3 has 15 amino acids. The V and J ends lost 0 bases and 8 bases, in that order; junction bases with no gene match: 5. In germline, CDR1 is ENHRY, CDR2 SYGVKD.

This clonotype has at least ten counts. This sequence joins TRBV7-2 and TRBJ2-1; a weak D match, TRBD2 (5 bases). There are 14 residues in the CDR3. With 1 base removed from V and 7 bases from J, the gap between germline ends came to 11 bases. The germline V gene encodes CDR1 SGHTA and CDR2 FQGNSA. For the CDR3, the DNA is TGTGCCAGCAGCTTAGTGCCTAGCTATAATGAGCAGTTCTTC. It is translated as CASSLVPSYNEQFF.

As for this clonotype: One end of the junction varies from germline; a read error may be responsible. This chain links TRBV6-2 or TRBV6-3 with TRBJ2-1; unclear D gene. Germline V gene sequence: CDR1 MNHEY, CDR2 SVGEGT. This CDR3 contains 18 residues. CDR3 amino acids: CVSSYSTTSASSYNEQFF. CDR3 sequence (DNA): TGTGTCAGCAGTTACTCGACGACTTCGGCGAGCTCCTACAATGAGCAGTTCTTC.